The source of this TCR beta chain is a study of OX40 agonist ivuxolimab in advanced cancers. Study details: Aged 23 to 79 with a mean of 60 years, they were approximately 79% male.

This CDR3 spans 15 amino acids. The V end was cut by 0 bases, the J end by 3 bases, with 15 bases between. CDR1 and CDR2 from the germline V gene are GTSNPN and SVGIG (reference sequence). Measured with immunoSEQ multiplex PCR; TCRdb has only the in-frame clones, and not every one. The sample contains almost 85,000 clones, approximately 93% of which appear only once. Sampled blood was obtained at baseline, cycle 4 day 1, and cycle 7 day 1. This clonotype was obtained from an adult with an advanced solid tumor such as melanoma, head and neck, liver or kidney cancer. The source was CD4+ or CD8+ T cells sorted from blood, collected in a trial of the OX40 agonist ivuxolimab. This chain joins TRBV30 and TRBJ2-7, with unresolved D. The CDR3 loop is CAWSVGVGPDYEQYF. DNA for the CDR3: TGTGCCTGGAGTGTTGGTGTAGGGCCAGACTACGAGCAGTACTTC.